This T cell receptor beta chain is drawn from a study of OX40 agonist ivuxolimab in advanced cancers. Background on the study: Patients were infused with ivuxolimab every 2 weeks at 0.01 to 10 mg/kg. Partial responses, seen in three patients, involved one hepatocellular carcinoma and two cutaneous melanomas.

Researchers took blood at baseline, on cycle 4 day 1, and on cycle 7 day 1. Clones were read by immunoSEQ multiplex PCR, and TCRdb kept only the in-frame ones, dropping some. The repertoire has some 8,000 clones, 86% of them found once; the top ten carry under 2%. The source material was CD4+ or CD8+ T cells sorted from blood, sampled in a trial of the OX40 agonist ivuxolimab. This TCR was recovered from an adult with an advanced solid tumor such as melanoma, head and neck, liver or kidney cancer.

CDR3 region: CASSLQETQYF. For the CDR3, the DNA is TGTGCCAGCAGTCTACAAGAGACCCAGTACTTC. The chain employs TRBV7-2 and TRBJ2-5, with no clear D. The length of the CDR3 is 11 residues. Per germline, CDR1 SGHTA and CDR2 FQGNSA. V lost 6 bases, J lost 2 bases, and 4 bases lay in between.